What follows is one T cell receptor beta chain and its context. The target antigen is unknown. This record comes from a study of cytomegalovirus exposure and HLA in healthy donors. Researchers ran the PCR with 60 Vbeta and 13 Jbeta primers. Profiling relied on immunoSEQ multiplex PCR, and the TCRdb table lists in-frame clones only, not all of them. This table holds roughly 80,000 clones, under 70% found once. Trimming took 0 bases from V and 4 from J; bases not matched to a gene: 6. The CDR3 covers 17 residues. Germline CDR1 is WNHNN and CDR2 is SYGVQD (reference sequence). Points from the study as a whole: The likely explanation for a cluster of highly shared sequence variants was sequencing artifact.

The TCR sequence derives from a man aged 25-40 years in good health and CMV-seropositive. Sequencing was carried out using PBMCs. The chain combines TRBV10-1 with TRBJ2-2; 9 bases line up with TRBD2. In nucleotides, the CDR3 is TGCGCCAGCAGTGAGTCAAGAGCGGGGGGAGTCACCGGGGAGCTGTTTTTT. It translates to CASSESRAGGVTGELFF.